This T cell receptor (beta chain) was identified during a study of cytomegalovirus exposure and HLA in healthy donors (dated by TCRdb to the late 2010s). Looking at the study overall: According to an earlier analysis of 450 to 650 of the donors, 150 million to 200 million T cells yielded roughly 110 million unique TCR beta sequences and around 300 Gb of sequence data. An early release covering roughly 580 HLA-typed donors comprised about 300 gigabases of sequencing data and 85 million or so unique TCR sequences. Among the 398 genotyped donors, about 85% belonged to the genetic ancestry cluster associated with self-reported Caucasian donors. The aim of the study was to test whether cataloging public T cell receptors could identify signatures of past pathogen exposure. Using immunosequencing, the study profiled T cell repertoires from fewer than 850 subjects and related those repertoires to cytomegalovirus serostatus. Besides the first cohort of approximately 710 subjects, a separate validation cohort made up of 120 different subjects was used. The study combined high-throughput TCR immunosequencing, statistical association of individual TCRs with disease status, and machine learning to predict cytomegalovirus infection status. In a later analysis, previously published TCR beta repertoires from some 640 donors were re-analyzed and high-resolution HLA genotyping was added so that TCR occurrence patterns could be studied. Rather than using new phenotypic data, the later analysis identified candidate immune exposures from TCR beta sequences and from how often those sequences occurred across donors. An earlier analysis of roughly 600 of the donors used high-throughput TCR beta sequencing to judge whether each TCR beta V gene segment behaved as functional or pseudogenic. Alongside the repertoire data, information on donor age, sex, ethnicity and CMV serostatus was compiled. Genome-wide SNP genotypes for about three fifths of the 666 donors were used in a later genetic analysis, which treated that subset as a discovery cohort. Every repertoire in the discovery cohort had been generated on one and the same sequencing platform. Both class I and class II loci were covered by HLA typing, at four-digit resolution. The number of donors typed differed by locus, with roughly 629-640 for A, B, C, DRB1 and DQB1, approximately 500 for DQA1, some 570 for DPA1, and around 450 for DPB1. Because of strong linkage in the cohort, roughly five DR-DQ haplotypes were treated as single units for association and clustering. On average, 235,054 unique TCR beta nucleotide sequences were sequenced per donor among 300 to 500 genotyped donors of the cohort, with 15% to 20% of those sequences being non-productive. Points the paper makes about the study in general: The sequencing pipeline was judged likely to have produced a cluster of highly shared sequence variants as a technical artifact. The cohort was sequenced for TCR beta chains only, and without alpha or paired-chain data the features that could be detected were limited. According to a later genetic analysis, donors in an Asian-associated ancestry cluster had fewer N-insertions in productive TCRs than the roughly 700-donor mean. While some public TCRs were present in many individuals, most TCR sequences turned up only very rarely across donors. Correlated functional status among segregating V segments might reflect linkage disequilibrium, but an unknown experimental factor could not be ruled out. A later analysis associated about 18,000 TCR beta sequences with specific HLA alleles at a false discovery rate of 0.05. Because HLA typing was missing for some donors at each locus, association tests included only the typed subset. It was suggested by the authors that the approach could potentially be generalized to other disease states and immunological phenotypes. In the study, approximately 160 TCR beta chains were listed as associated with cytomegalovirus. Several of the top co-occurrence clusters appeared to be linked to parvovirus B19, influenza, CMV and Epstein-Barr virus, according to a later analysis. A later analysis found that HLA-associated TCR beta chains were more clonally expanded and had lower generation probabilities than equally common non-associated chains. When HLA alleles, especially DR and DQ, strongly co-occurred, TCR associations were difficult to assign to individual alleles. In an earlier analysis of around 500 of the donors, most TCR beta V segments appeared in productive rearrangements about 87% or about 30% of the time, broadly matching IMGT annotations. Roughly uniform sequencing depth across donors was assumed in presence/absence analyses, although this assumption may not hold. In a later analysis, most CMV-associated TCR beta chains were found to appear HLA-restricted, with HLA associations seemingly driven largely by CMV exposure. In a later analysis, TCR association rates were found to vary across HLA loci, with the most associated TCRs seen for DRB1 alleles and the fewest for HLA-C alleles. In both the original and validation cohorts, the classifier was reported to diagnose cytomegalovirus status with high specificity and sensitivity. In a later genetic analysis, a missense DCLRE1C variant was associated with V-gene and J-gene trimming of TCR beta chains, and the association was replicated in an independent cohort. The earlier analysis of fewer than 750 of the donors excluded 15 to 20 rarely observed V segments, including chromosome 9 orphons, because counts were too low. In vitro tests confirmed that a few of the cytomegalovirus-associated TCR beta chains recognize cytomegalovirus antigens. Because the 87-base-pair reads could not distinguish some IMGT-functional V segments, including TRBV6-2 and TRBV6-3, those segments were excluded. A further reported finding was that TCR beta sequences accurately predicted the HLA-A and HLA-B alleles for most subjects in the first cohort. The only immune exposure information available for the cohort was CMV serostatus.

The CDR3 contains 14 residues, cysteine and phenylalanine counted. Only the CDR3 DNA is retained, 42 bases long and in frame from the first base. Cut back by 8 bases and 5 bases, the V and J ends lie 18 bases apart. CDR1 and CDR2 (LGHNA, YSLEER) derive from the germline V gene. With regard to this clone: The antigen this receptor binds is unknown. The record has no base qualities; no much larger clone is one base away.

The cohort comprised several hundred healthy bone marrow donors. At the time of sampling, every cohort member was nominally healthy, though immune exposures that went unrecorded were likely present. The donor was CMV seronegative and belonged to the group of under 400 seronegative cohort members. A peripheral blood sample was provided by each donor, and peripheral blood mononuclear cells were used for TCR beta sequencing. The Qiagen DNeasy Blood Extraction Kit was used to extract genomic DNA from the blood cell samples. The library was built by means of the immunoSEQ multiplex PCR assay. The multiplex PCR relied on a mix of 60 forward primers for TCR Vbeta segments and 13 reverse primers for TCR Jbeta segments. The CDR3 region of rearranged TCR beta genes was amplified from genomic DNA by a multiplex PCR assay. The Illumina HiSeq System was used to sequence the amplified TCR beta libraries as 87-base-pair reads. Processing in the source paper ran as follows. Across the roughly 670 repertoires, a later analysis counted 60 million to 90 million unique TCR beta chains, around 11 million of which were shared by at least two donors. To remove PCR and sequencing errors, raw reads were error-corrected and collapsed into unique sequences using a nearest-neighbor algorithm that merged closely related sequences. To assign V, D and J gene segments, CDR3 sequences were aligned to IMGT reference sequences. For a sequence to be retained, at least a six-nucleotide match to both a V gene segment and a J gene segment was required. Rearrangements were classified as productive when the CDR3 lacked stop codons and remained in frame with V and J, and all other rearrangements were classified as non-productive. Following IMGT convention, CDR3 was defined as the stretch from the second conserved V-encoded cysteine to the conserved J-encoded phenylalanine. In an earlier analysis of more than 550 of the donors, sequences lacking an unambiguous match to a single V gene segment were excluded. In an earlier analysis of 587 of the donors, V segments were called functional above 56.7% productive rearrangements and were called segregating when the between-donor standard deviation exceeded 5%. A statistical classification framework was developed to diagnose cytomegalovirus status using the catalog of TCR beta chain sequences. In a later analysis, V and J genes were assigned by comparing TCR nucleotide sequences against IMGT/GENE-DB human TR gene sequences. Using the TCRdist pipeline, a later analysis assigned CDR3 sequences along with most-parsimonious VDJ recombination scenarios. A later analysis defined each TCR beta chain by its CDR3 amino acid sequence plus V-gene family, and excluded reads lacking a unique V-gene family. To address suspected cross-contamination and a sequencing artifact, a later analysis removed 592 highly shared, low-generation-probability nucleotide sequences. For each public chain, a later analysis derived a clonal expansion index from normalized ranks of inferred template counts within each repertoire. A later analysis computed generation probabilities with a VDJ recombination model fitted to out-of-frame rearrangements, and checked the results against IGoR. In a later analysis, TCR-TCR, TCR-HLA and TCR-CMV co-occurrence was scored with hypergeometric tests, and a repertoire-size bias correction was applied to TCR pairs. False discovery rates were estimated in a later analysis by permuting HLA or CMV assignments 20 times. In a later analysis, co-occurring TCRs were grouped with DBSCAN, and TCRdist sequence similarity was added when clustering was performed within HLA-allele-positive subsets. Repertoires with fewer than 30,000 or more than 120,000 public chains were left out of co-occurrence clustering, as were roughly five repertoires with anomalous nucleotide sharing. This is the immuneACCESS table as TCRdb keeps it, with only in-frame sequences that have V and J called. A part of the clones is gone; compared with another copy, unresolved V genes explain less than half, and the rest is unexplained. The DNA was the basis for D and trimming; V, J and clone size are from that table. This sample lists 65,000 to 100,000 clones; 76% were detected once. The top ten constitute just over 3% of the sample.

The chain joins TRBV4-3 to TRBJ1-2; 5 matching bases give a weak D call of TRBD1. Source material: PBMCs. The receptor comes from a man in his forties in good health and CMV-seronegative. The CDR3 region has the sequence CASGDWGGGYGYTF. The nucleotide sequence is given as TGCGCCAGCGGAGACTGGGGCGGGGGGTATGGCTACACCTTC.